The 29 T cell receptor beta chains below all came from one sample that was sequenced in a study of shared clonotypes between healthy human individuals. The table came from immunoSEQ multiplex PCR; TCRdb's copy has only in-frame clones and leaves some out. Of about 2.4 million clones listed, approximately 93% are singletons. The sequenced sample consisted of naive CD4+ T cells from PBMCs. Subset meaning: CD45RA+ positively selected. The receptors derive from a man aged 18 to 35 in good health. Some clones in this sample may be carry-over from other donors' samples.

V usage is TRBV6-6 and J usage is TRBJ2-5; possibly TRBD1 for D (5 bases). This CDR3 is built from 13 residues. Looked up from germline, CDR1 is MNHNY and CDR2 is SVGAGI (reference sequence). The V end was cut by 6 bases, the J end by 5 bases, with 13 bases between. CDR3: CASRAGLWETQYF. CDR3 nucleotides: TGTGCCAGCAGGGCAGGGTTGTGGGAGACCCAGTACTTC.

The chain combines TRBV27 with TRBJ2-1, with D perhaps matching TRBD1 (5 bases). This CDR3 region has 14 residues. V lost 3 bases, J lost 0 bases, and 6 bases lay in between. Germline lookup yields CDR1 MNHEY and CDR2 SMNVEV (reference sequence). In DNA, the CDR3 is TGTGCCAGCAGTTTTCAGGGCTCCTACAATGAGCAGTTCTTC. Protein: CASSFQGSYNEQFF.

The CDR3 loop is CASNLPVGGNTEAFF. The CDR3 DNA follows: TGTGCCAGCAACCTCCCCGTGGGGGGTAACACTGAAGCTTTCTTT. The chain couples TRBV6-6 to TRBJ1-1; D perhaps matches TRBD1 (5 bases). The CDR3 is 15 residues long. Germline CDR1 reads MNHNY; CDR2 reads SVGAGI (reference sequence). Trimming stripped 7 bases from V and 2 bases from J, with 17 bases between.

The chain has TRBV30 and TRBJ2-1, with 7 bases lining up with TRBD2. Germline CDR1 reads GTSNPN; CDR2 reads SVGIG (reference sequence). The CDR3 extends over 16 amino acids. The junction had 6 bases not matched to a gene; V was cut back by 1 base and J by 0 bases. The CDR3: CAWSDPLAASYNEQFF. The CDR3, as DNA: TGTGCCTGGAGTGATCCCCTAGCGGCCTCCTACAATGAGCAGTTCTTC.

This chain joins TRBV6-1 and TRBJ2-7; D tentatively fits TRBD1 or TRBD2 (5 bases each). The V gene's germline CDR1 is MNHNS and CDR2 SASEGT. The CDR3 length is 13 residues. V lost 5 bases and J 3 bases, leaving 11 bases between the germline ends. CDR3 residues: CASSPGTLYEQYF. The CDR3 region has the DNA TGTGCCAGCAGTCCCGGGACGCTCTACGAGCAGTACTTC.

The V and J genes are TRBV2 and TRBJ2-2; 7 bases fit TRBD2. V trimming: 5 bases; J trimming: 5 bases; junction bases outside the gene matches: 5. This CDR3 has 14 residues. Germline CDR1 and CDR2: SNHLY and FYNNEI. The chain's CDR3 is CASSSGMGTGELFF. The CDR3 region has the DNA TGTGCCAGCAGTAGCGGGATGGGGACCGGGGAGCTGTTTTTT.

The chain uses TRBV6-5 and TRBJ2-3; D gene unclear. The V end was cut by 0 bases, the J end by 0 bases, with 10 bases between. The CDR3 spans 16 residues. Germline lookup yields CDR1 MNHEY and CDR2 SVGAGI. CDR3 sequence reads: CASSYSPRDSTDTQYF. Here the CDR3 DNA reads TGTGCCAGCAGTTACTCCCCTAGAGATAGCACAGATACGCAGTATTTT.

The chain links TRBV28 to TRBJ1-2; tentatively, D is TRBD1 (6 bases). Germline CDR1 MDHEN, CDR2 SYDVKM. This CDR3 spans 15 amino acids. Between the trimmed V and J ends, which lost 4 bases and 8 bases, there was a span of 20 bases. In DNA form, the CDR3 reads TGTGCCAGCAGTTATCCCCCGGACAGCCTAGGAGGCTACACCTTC. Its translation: CASSYPPDSLGGYTF.

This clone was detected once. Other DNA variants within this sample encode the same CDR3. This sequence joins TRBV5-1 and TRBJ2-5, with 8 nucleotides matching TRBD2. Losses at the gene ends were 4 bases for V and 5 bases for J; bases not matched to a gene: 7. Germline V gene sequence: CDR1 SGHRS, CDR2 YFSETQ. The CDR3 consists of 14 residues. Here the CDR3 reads CASSPGGAGETQYF. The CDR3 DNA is TGCGCCAGCAGCCCCGGGGGGGCAGGGGAGACCCAGTACTTC.

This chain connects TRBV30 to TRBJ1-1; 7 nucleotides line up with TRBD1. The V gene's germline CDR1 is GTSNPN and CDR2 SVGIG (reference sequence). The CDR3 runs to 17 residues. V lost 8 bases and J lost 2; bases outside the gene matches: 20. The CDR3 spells CASQSGLNPGGNTEAFF. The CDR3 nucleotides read TGTGCCAGCCAATCCGGACTCAACCCAGGGGGTAACACTGAAGCTTTCTTT.

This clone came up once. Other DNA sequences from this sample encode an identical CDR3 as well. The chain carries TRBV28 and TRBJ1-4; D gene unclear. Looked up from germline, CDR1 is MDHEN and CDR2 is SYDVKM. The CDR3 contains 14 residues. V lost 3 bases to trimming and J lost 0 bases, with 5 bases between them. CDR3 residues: CASSFTATNEKLFF. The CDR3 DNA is TGTGCCAGCAGTTTTACCGCAACTAATGAAAAACTGTTTTTT.

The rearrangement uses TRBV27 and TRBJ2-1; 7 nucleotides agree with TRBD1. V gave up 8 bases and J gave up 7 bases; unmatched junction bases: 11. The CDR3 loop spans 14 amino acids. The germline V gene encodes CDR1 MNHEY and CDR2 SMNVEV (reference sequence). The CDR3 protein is CASGQRQGRNEQFF. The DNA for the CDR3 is TGTGCCAGCGGACAGAGACAGGGTAGAAATGAGCAGTTCTTC.

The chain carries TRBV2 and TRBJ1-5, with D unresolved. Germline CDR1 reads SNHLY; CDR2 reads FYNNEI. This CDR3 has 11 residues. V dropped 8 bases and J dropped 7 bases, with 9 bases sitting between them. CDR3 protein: CASSLGQPQHF. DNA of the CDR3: TGTGCCAGCTCCTTAGGGCAGCCCCAGCATTTT.

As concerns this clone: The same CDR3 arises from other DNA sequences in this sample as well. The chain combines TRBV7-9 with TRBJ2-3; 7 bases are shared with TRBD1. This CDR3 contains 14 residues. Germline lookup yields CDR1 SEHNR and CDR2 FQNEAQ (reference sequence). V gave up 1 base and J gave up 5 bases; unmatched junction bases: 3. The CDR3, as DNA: TGTGCCAGCAGCTTAGGTCCAGGGGGAGATACGCAGTATTTT. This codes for CASSLGPGGDTQYF. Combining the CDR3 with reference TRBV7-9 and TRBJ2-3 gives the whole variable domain DTGVSQNPRHKITKRGQNVTFRCDPISEHNRLYWYRQTLGQGPEFLTYFQNEAQLEKSRLLSDRFSAERPKGSFSTLEIQRTEQGDSAMYLCASSLGPGGDTQYFGPGTRLTVL.

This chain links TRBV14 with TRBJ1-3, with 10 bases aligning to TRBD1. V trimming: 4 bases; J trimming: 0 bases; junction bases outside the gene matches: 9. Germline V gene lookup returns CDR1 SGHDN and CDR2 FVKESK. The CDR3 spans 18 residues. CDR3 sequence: CASSPLPWDRGSGNTIYF. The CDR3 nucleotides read TGTGCCAGCAGCCCACTTCCGTGGGACAGGGGCTCTGGAAACACCATATATTTT.

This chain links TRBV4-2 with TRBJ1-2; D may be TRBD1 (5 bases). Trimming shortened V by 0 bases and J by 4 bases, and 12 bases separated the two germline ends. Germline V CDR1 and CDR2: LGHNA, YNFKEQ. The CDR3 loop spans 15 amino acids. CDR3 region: CASSQDQGLVYGYTF. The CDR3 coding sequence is TGTGCCAGCAGCCAAGATCAGGGTTTGGTCTATGGCTACACCTTC.

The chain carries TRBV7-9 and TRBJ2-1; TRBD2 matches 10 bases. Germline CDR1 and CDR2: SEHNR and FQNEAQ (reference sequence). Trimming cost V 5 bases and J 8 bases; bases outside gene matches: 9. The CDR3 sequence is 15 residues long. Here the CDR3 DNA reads TGTGCCAGCAGCCCGCTAGCGGGAGAATTCCATGAGCAGTTCTTC. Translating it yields CASSPLAGEFHEQFF.

In DNA form, the CDR3 reads TGTGCCAGCAGCCCCTTATTGACATACCAAGAGACCCAGTACTTC. Translating it yields CASSPLLTYQETQYF. V gene TRBV11-2 combines with J gene TRBJ2-5; unclear D gene. Germline V CDR1 and CDR2: SGHAT, FQNNGV. Trimming removed 5 bases at V and 0 bases at J, with 13 bases between. The CDR3 consists of 15 residues.

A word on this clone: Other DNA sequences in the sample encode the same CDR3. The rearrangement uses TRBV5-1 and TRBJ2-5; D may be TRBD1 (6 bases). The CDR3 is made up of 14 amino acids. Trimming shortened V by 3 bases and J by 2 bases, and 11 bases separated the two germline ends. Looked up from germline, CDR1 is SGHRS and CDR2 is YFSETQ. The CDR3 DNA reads TGCGCCAGCAGCTCCCAGGGGTTTCAAGAGACCCAGTACTTC. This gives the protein CASSSQGFQETQYF.

CDR3 in amino acids: CAWYNQGPHEQYF. The CDR3, as DNA: TGTGCCTGGTACAATCAGGGTCCCCACGAGCAGTACTTC. The rearrangement joins TRBV30 to TRBJ2-5; D may be TRBD1 (5 bases). The J call may be mistaken, given a closer DNA end match to TRBJ2-7. Germline V gene sequence: CDR1 GTSNPN, CDR2 SVGIG (reference sequence). The CDR3 length is 13 residues.

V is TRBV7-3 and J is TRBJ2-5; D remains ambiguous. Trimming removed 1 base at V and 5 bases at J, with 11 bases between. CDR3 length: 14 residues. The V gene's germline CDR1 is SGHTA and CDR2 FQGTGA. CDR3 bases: TGTGCCAGCAGCTTAAGAGGATTAGGGGAGACCCAGTACTTC. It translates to CASSLRGLGETQYF.

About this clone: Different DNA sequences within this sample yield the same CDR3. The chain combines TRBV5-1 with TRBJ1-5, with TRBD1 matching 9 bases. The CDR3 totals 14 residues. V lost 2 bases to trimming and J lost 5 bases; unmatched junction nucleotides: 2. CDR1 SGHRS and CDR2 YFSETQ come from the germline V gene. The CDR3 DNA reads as TGCGCCAGCAGCTTAACAGGGGGCGATCAGCCCCAGCATTTT. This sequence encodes CASSLTGGDQPQHF.

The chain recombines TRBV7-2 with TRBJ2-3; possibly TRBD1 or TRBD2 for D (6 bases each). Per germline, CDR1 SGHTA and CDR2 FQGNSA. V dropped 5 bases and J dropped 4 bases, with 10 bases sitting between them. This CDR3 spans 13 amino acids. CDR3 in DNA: TGTGCCAGCAGCCCCGGGGGCGCAGATACGCAGTATTTT. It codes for CASSPGGADTQYF.

CDR3: CASWGQLNQPQHF. CDR3 in DNA: TGTGCCAGCTGGGGACAGCTCAATCAGCCCCAGCATTTT. The chain is built from TRBV6-1 and TRBJ1-5, with 7 bases matching TRBD1. CDR1 is MNHNS, CDR2 SASEGT, per germline. This CDR3 has 13 amino acids. Trimming took 8 bases from V and 3 from J; bases not matched to a gene: 4.

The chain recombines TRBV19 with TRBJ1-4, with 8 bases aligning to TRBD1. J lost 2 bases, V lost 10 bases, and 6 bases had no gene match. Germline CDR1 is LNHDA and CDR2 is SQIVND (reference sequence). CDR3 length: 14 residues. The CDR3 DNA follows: TGTGCCACGGTTGACAGGGGCACTAATGAAAAACTGTTTTTT. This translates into CATVDRGTNEKLFF.

CDR3 nucleotide sequence: TGTGCCAGCTCACCCCGGACAGGGGCAATTGATGGCTACACCTTC. Residues: CASSPRTGAIDGYTF. This chain joins TRBV18 and TRBJ1-2; TRBD1 aligns across 9 bases. CDR1 KGHSH and CDR2 LQKENI come from the germline V gene. V gave up 3 bases and J gave up 6 bases; unmatched junction bases: 8. The CDR3 contains 15 residues.

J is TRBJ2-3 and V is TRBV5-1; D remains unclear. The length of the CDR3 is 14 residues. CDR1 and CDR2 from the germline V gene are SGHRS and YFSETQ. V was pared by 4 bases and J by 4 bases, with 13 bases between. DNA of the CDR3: TGCGCCAGCAGCGTAAACGCGGCCGCAGATACGCAGTATTTT. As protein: CASSVNAAADTQYF.

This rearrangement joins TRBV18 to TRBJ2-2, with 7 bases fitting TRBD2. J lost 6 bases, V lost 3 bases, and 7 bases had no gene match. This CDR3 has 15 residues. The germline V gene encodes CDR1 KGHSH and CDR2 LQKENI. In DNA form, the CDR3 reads TGTGCCAGCTCACCTTGGGAGGGCCACTCCGGGGAGCTGTTTTTT. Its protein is CASSPWEGHSGELFF.

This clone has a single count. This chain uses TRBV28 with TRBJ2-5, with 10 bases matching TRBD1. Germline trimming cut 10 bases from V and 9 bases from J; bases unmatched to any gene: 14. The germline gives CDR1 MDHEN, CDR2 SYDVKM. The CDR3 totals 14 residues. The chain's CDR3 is CATQGGTGAAPQYF. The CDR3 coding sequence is TGTGCCACCCAAGGAGGGACAGGGGCCGCTCCCCAGTACTTC.